This TCR beta chain is drawn from a study of shared clonotypes between healthy human individuals. About the study: The study enrolled two women and a few men aged 18 to 49. The study, taken as a whole, reports: The four-donor shared clonotypes exceeded non-shared clonotypes in generation probability, with non-shared ones scoring lower.

The protocol was immunoSEQ multiplex PCR, while the TCRdb copy is restricted to in-frame clones and leaves out a portion. The sample records about 960,000 clones, 70% to 85% being singletons. The authors divided CD4+ cells into CD45RA+ naive and CD45RA-negative memory subsets. Details on this clone: Its antigen remains unidentified. A read error may produce the germline difference seen at one junction end.

The germline CDR1 and CDR2 sequences are SSHAT and FNYEAQ (reference sequence). This CDR3 has 15 amino acids. The chain recombines TRBV7-7 with TRBJ2-5; TRBD1 aligns across 10 bases. The sequenced sample consisted of memory CD4+ T cells sorted from blood. Subset reported: CD45RA-negative fraction. This clonotype was sampled from a man between 18 and 35 years old in good health. CDR3 region: CASSLTGTGAETQYF. Here the CDR3 DNA reads TGTGCTAGCAGCCTCACCGGGACAGGGGCCGAGACCCAGTACTTC.